The 6 T cell receptor beta chains listed next were all sequenced from one sample in a study of blood T cell repertoires in COVID-19 (TCRdb year 2020). Libraries were built with the immunoSEQ multiplex PCR assay. Held by TCRdb, this immuneACCESS table contains in-frame sequences only and omits some clones. Under half of the omission traces to an unresolved V gene where checked; the cause of the rest is unknown. This sample is represented by about 8,000 clones; about 90% of them were singletons. Approximately 4% of the sample is in the top ten clones. The sample comprised peripheral blood. These receptor sequences come from a woman in her 50s with active COVID-19.

This clone is a singleton in its sample. Other DNA sequences of this sample code for an identical CDR3. The chain couples TRBV19 to TRBJ2-7; TRBD2 is a possible D gene (6 bases). The germline V gene has CDR1 LNHDA and CDR2 SQIVND (reference sequence). This CDR3 is 14 amino acids long. Trimming pared 1 base from V and 0 bases from J, leaving 7 bases between. The CDR3 DNA follows: TGTGCCAGTAGTATAGTCGGGGGCTCCTACGAGCAGTACTTC. This translates into CASSIVGGSYEQYF.

The rearrangement uses TRBV30 and TRBJ2-2, with 7 bases fitting TRBD1. This CDR3 region has 15 residues. Trimming removed 4 bases from V and 0 bases from J; junction bases left unmatched: 5. From germline, CDR1 is GTSNPN and CDR2 SVGIG (reference sequence). The CDR3 reads CAWNRDSSNTGELFF. As DNA, the CDR3 is TGTGCCTGGAACCGGGACAGCTCGAACACCGGGGAGCTGTTTTTT.

This clone has only one observation. V usage is TRBV4-1 and J usage is TRBJ2-7; 8 bases agree with TRBD1. The CDR3 is 18 amino acids. After removal of 1 base from V and 0 bases from J, the junction contained 11 bases not matched to a gene. CDR1 and CDR2 from the germline V gene are MGHRA and YSYEKL. The CDR3: CASSQVPGTGLSSYEQYF. As DNA, the CDR3 is TGCGCCAGCAGCCAAGTGCCCGGGACAGGTCTGAGCTCCTACGAGCAGTACTTC.

The V and J genes are TRBV5-1 and TRBJ2-3; D not resolved. V was shortened by 0 bases and J by 0 bases, with 8 bases between the two germline ends. The germline V gene has CDR1 SGHRS and CDR2 YFSETQ. The CDR3 consists of 15 residues. Written as DNA, the CDR3 is TGCGCCAGCAGCTTGGATGGGCCTAGCACAGATACGCAGTATTTT. Translation gives CASSLDGPSTDTQYF.

V is TRBV20-1 and J is TRBJ1-4; D gene uncertain. The CDR3 loop spans 13 amino acids. Trimming removed 5 bases at V and 5 bases at J, with 12 bases between. The germline gives CDR1 DFQATT, CDR2 SNEGSKA (reference sequence). CDR3 sequence: CSAGELENEKLFF. The CDR3 region has the DNA TGCAGTGCTGGTGAACTGGAGAATGAAAAACTGTTTTTT.

The rearrangement links TRBV19 to TRBJ1-1; weak D call: TRBD1 (5 bases). The germline V gene encodes CDR1 LNHDA and CDR2 SQIVND (reference sequence). The CDR3 contains 14 residues. Trimming took 7 bases from V and 8 from J, leaving 20 bases between them. The CDR3 DNA is TGTGCCAGTACCCAGATGGGTGCGGGACGAGAAGCTTTCTTT. As protein: CASTQMGAGREAFF.